The clone carrying this T cell receptor beta chain was detected a few times. These data come from a study of blood T cell repertoires in COVID-19. Turning to the study itself: Whether acute or convalescent, the COVID-19 samples came from the United States, Italy and Spain.

The CDR3 is 16 residues long. The V gene's germline CDR1 is SGHTA and CDR2 FQGTGA. V lost 7 bases, J lost 0 bases, and 6 bases stayed unmatched. In the original analysis: The assay estimated nucleated cells by amplifying reference gene primers. This table comes from immunoSEQ multiplex PCR, and its TCRdb copy is limited to in-frame clones, with some not included. V, J and clone size were drawn from that table, and D and trimming were deduced from the DNA. The sample records about 76,000 clones, less than 90% being singletons. This receptor was obtained from a human donor in a cohort sampled during active COVID-19. The genes are TRBV7-3 and TRBJ2-2; 9 bases match TRBD2. The specimen sequenced was peripheral blood. CDR3 coding DNA: TGTGCCAGCAACCTAGCGGGAAAAGCGAACACCGGGGAGCTGTTTTTT. Amino acids: CASNLAGKANTGELFF. Full variable domain (missing parts from reference TRBV7-3 and TRBJ2-2): GAGVSQTPSNKVTEKGKYVELRCDPISGHTALYWYRQSLGQGPEFLIYFQGTGAADDSGLPNDRFFAVRPEGSVSTLKIQRTERGDSAVYLCASNLAGKANTGELFFGEGSRLTVL.